Following are 29 T cell receptor beta chains from one sample sequenced in a study of CD8+ T cells in alopecia areata. Extracted RNA was reverse transcribed, and the resulting cDNA served as sequencing template. The data were produced by immunoSEQ multiplex PCR, yet TCRdb's version contains in-frame clones alone and is incomplete. The sample contains 100,000 to 130,000 clones, approximately 59% of which appear only once. Source material: CD8+ T cells sorted from blood. Source of these receptors: a human donor in good health.

The chain joins TRBV7-6 to TRBJ1-2; no clear D. Germline-derived CDR1 and CDR2 are SGHVS and FNYEAQ. This CDR3 spans 14 amino acids. V was trimmed by 0 bases and J by 6 bases, leaving 11 bases between them. The CDR3, as DNA: TGTGCCAGCAGCTTAGCAGGGAACAGCGATGGCTACACCTTC. It translates to CASSLAGNSDGYTF.

The V gene is TRBV7-9, the J gene TRBJ1-5; 7 bases are shared with TRBD1. Per germline, CDR1 SEHNR and CDR2 FQNEAQ (reference sequence). The CDR3 runs 18 residues. Unmatched junction bases numbered 15, after V lost 5 bases and J lost 2 bases. CDR3 in DNA: TGTGCCAGCAGCGCCCGGGACAGTGGGGCTTGGGGCAATCAGCCCCAGCATTTT. This codes for CASSARDSGAWGNQPQHF.

The genes are TRBV20-1 and TRBJ2-3; D remains ambiguous. The CDR3 loop spans 10 amino acids. The germline gives CDR1 DFQATT, CDR2 SNEGSKA (reference sequence). V was cut by 6 bases and J by 8 bases, with 9 bases left in between. CDR3 in amino acids: CSAMLGTQYF. CDR3 nucleotides: TGCAGTGCGATGCTGGGTACGCAGTATTTT.

V usage is TRBV29-1 and J usage is TRBJ2-1; 8 bases are shared with TRBD2. The CDR3 loop spans 15 amino acids. The germline gives CDR1 SQVTM, CDR2 ANQGSEA. V lost 0 bases, J lost 4 bases, and 5 bases stayed unmatched. The CDR3 protein is CSVEEGGLGYNEQFF. The CDR3 DNA follows: TGCAGCGTTGAAGAGGGGGGACTAGGATACAATGAGCAGTTCTTC.

The rearrangement links TRBV5-6 to TRBJ1-4; no reliable D call. Germline CDR1 reads SGHDT; CDR2 reads YYEEEE. The CDR3 covers 16 residues. Trimming took 1 base from V and 0 from J, leaving 10 bases between them. CDR3 in DNA: TGTGCCAGCAGCTTGTTGGGTGGGGCAACTAATGAAAAACTGTTTTTT. This encodes CASSLLGGATNEKLFF.

This clone was detected once. The chain carries TRBV7-9 and TRBJ2-7; TRBD2 matches at 13 bases. The CDR3 is 17 residues long. Trimming removed 4 bases from V and 4 bases from J; junction bases left unmatched: 10. Germline V gene data show CDR1 as SEHNR and CDR2 as FQNEAQ (reference sequence). The CDR3 is CASSSTRLAGGSYEQYF. CDR3 sequence (DNA): TGTGCCAGCAGCTCAACCCGACTAGCGGGGGGTTCTTACGAGCAGTACTTC.

The rearrangement links TRBV27 to TRBJ1-5; D is unresolved. The V gene lost 3 bases and the J gene lost 3 bases, with 6 bases spanning the gap. This CDR3 contains 13 residues. CDR1 is MNHEY and CDR2 is SMNVEV in the germline V gene (reference sequence). The CDR3 loop reads CASSLNYNQPQHF. For the CDR3, the DNA is TGTGCCAGCAGTTTGAACTACAATCAGCCCCAGCATTTT.

The chain uses TRBV15 and TRBJ2-1, with TRBD1 matching 11 bases. The CDR3 is 15 amino acids. After removal of 5 bases from V and 3 bases from J, the junction contained 3 bases not matched to a gene. Germline CDR1 LNHNV, CDR2 YYDKDF (reference sequence). The CDR3 region has the DNA TGTGCCACCAGCCCGGGGACAGGGGGCTACAATGAGCAGTTCTTC. Its translation is CATSPGTGGYNEQFF.

A few counts support this clone. The rearrangement joins TRBV2 to TRBJ2-1; D unclear. With 3 bases removed from V and 3 bases from J, the gap between germline ends came to 15 bases. The CDR3 loop spans 16 amino acids. From germline, CDR1 is SNHLY and CDR2 FYNNEI. CDR3 sequence (DNA): TGTGCCAGCAGTGACTCACCGTCGAGACACTACAATGAGCAGTTCTTC. It specifies CASSDSPSRHYNEQFF.

The genes are TRBV5-6 and TRBJ2-5, with D perhaps matching TRBD2 (5 bases). CDR3 size: 13 residues. Germline lookup yields CDR1 SGHDT and CDR2 YYEEEE. V dropped 1 base and J dropped 3 bases, with 7 bases sitting between them. This CDR3 is CASSLLGEETQYF. The DNA of the CDR3 is TGTGCCAGCAGCTTGTTGGGAGAAGAGACCCAGTACTTC.

The rearrangement joins TRBV4-2 to TRBJ2-7; D is tentatively TRBD1 or TRBD2 (5 bases each). The ends were cut back, 0 bases at V and 2 bases at J, with 8 bases in the middle. Germline CDR1 is LGHNA and CDR2 is YNFKEQ. This CDR3 is 14 amino acids long. The chain's CDR3 is CASSQDGGTYEQYF. The CDR3 nucleotides read TGTGCCAGCAGCCAAGATGGGGGTACCTACGAGCAGTACTTC.

The rearrangement joins TRBV9 to TRBJ1-6; D gene uncertain. The CDR3 sequence is 14 residues long. The V gene's germline CDR1 is SGDLS and CDR2 YYNGEE. The V end lost 3 bases, the J end lost 7 bases, and 11 bases lay between the germline ends. The CDR3 DNA is TGTGCCAGCAGCGCCAATATGGGGAATTCACCCCTCCACTTT. It encodes CASSANMGNSPLHF.

Regarding this clone: The junction departs from germline at one end; a sequencing error may be responsible. V and J are TRBV7-7 and TRBJ2-5; 11 nucleotides line up with TRBD1. This CDR3 comprises 16 residues. Germline-derived CDR1 and CDR2 are SSHAT and FNYEAQ (reference sequence). In DNA, the CDR3 is TGTGCTAGCAGCCCGATTGGGGGACAGGGGGGAGAGACCCAGTACTTC. As protein: CASSPIGGQGGETQYF.

This clone was counted only a few times. This chain uses TRBV4-1 with TRBJ1-2; D is unresolved. The CDR3 length is 14 residues. CDR1 is MGHRA, CDR2 YSYEKL, per germline. Between the trimmed V and J ends, which lost 4 bases and 8 bases, there was a span of 17 bases. CDR3 sequence: CASSPHPDSWGYTF. The CDR3 bases are TGCGCCAGCAGCCCCCATCCGGACTCGTGGGGCTACACCTTC.

About this clone itself: In the same sample, other DNA sequences code for this CDR3. V usage is TRBV4-3 and J usage is TRBJ2-7, with TRBD1 identical over 11 bases. Germline V gene sequence: CDR1 LGHNA, CDR2 YSLEER. V trimming: 4 bases; J trimming: 6 bases; junction bases outside the gene matches: 5. This CDR3 contains 14 residues. CDR3 nucleotides: TGCGCCAGCAGCCCCGGACAGGGGGCCGGCGAGCAGTACTTC. Its translation: CASSPGQGAGEQYF.

This clone was seen more than once but under ten times. The V call is TRBV29-1, the J call TRBJ2-2; unclear D gene. CDR1 is SQVTM and CDR2 is ANQGSEA in the germline V gene. V gave up 5 bases and J gave up 4 bases, with 5 bases separating them. The CDR3 spans 11 residues. In DNA, the CDR3 is TGCAGCGTTATTTCCACCGGGGAGCTGTTTTTT. This codes for CSVISTGELFF.

This rearrangement joins TRBV29-1 to TRBJ1-1, with 11 nucleotides matching TRBD1. Germline trimming cut 8 bases from V and 3 bases from J; bases unmatched to any gene: 8. Germline assignment: CDR1 SQVTM and CDR2 ANQGSEA. The CDR3 spans 14 residues. The CDR3 bases are TGCAGCACCCCTGGGACAGGGGGGGACACTGAAGCTTTCTTT. Its translation: CSTPGTGGDTEAFF.

V and J are TRBV29-1 and TRBJ1-2; D is unclear. The CDR3 is 11 residues long. CDR1 is SQVTM and CDR2 is ANQGSEA in the germline V gene. Trimming cost V 6 bases and J 14 bases, with 19 bases left between them. The CDR3 loop reads CSVPDPPFWTF. The DNA for the CDR3 is TGCAGCGTCCCCGATCCGCCGTTTTGGACCTTC.

The chain combines TRBV7-9 with TRBJ1-6; no clear D. CDR1 is SEHNR and CDR2 is FQNEAQ in the germline V gene (reference sequence). V was cut by 4 bases and J by 13 bases, with 17 bases left in between. CDR3 length: 14 amino acids. The CDR3 nucleotides are TGTGCCAGCAGCTCCCCGGGATCCCTTTCCCCCCTCCACTTT. It is translated as CASSSPGSLSPLHF.

With respect to this clone: The junction departs from the called germline gene at one end, perhaps through a read error. V usage is TRBV7-7 and J usage is TRBJ2-5; no clear D gene. Germline V lookup: CDR1 SSHAT, CDR2 FNYEAQ (reference sequence). The length of the CDR3 is 13 residues. The CDR3 sequence is CASSLSLQETQYF. The CDR3 DNA follows: TGTGCTAGCAGCTTAAGTCTACAAGAGACCCAGTACTTC.

The chain couples TRBV6-5 to TRBJ2-7, with D perhaps assigned TRBD1 or TRBD2 (6 bases each). The germline V gene has CDR1 MNHEY and CDR2 SVGAGI. The CDR3 loop spans 13 amino acids. V lost 8 bases and J 7 bases, leaving 18 bases between the germline ends. The CDR3 DNA is TGTGCCAGCGGCCGAACAGGGAGGTCAGAGCAGTACTTC. Translated, it gives CASGRTGRSEQYF.

J is TRBJ2-1 and V is TRBV4-1; 8 bases agree with TRBD1. The germline V gene has CDR1 MGHRA and CDR2 YSYEKL. Trimming took 1 base from V and 8 from J; bases not matched to a gene: 4. CDR3 length equals 14 residues. The CDR3 sequence is CASSQVDRVDEQFF. The DNA of the CDR3 is TGCGCCAGCAGCCAAGTGGACAGGGTCGATGAGCAGTTCTTC.

The chain couples TRBV4-3 to TRBJ1-2; D unclear. Germline CDR1 LGHNA, CDR2 YSLEER. Trimming took off 0 bases at V and 4 bases at J, with 15 bases between the two ends. This CDR3 contains 16 residues. The CDR3 reads CASSQDTDPQLYGYTF. The CDR3 region has the DNA TGCGCCAGCAGCCAAGATACGGACCCCCAGCTCTATGGCTACACCTTC.

In regard to this clone: Germline and junction disagree at one end, which may indicate a read error. The chain combines TRBV30 with TRBJ1-4; 9 nucleotides line up with TRBD1. The CDR3 has 13 residues. Germline V lookup: CDR1 GTSNPN, CDR2 SVGIG (reference sequence). In DNA form, the CDR3 reads TGTGCCTGGCGGGACAGGGAAAATGAAAAACCGTTTTTT. Protein sequence: CAWRDRENEKPFF.

The rearrangement joins TRBV4-1 to TRBJ2-7; 7 positions match TRBD1. CDR1 and CDR2 from the germline V gene are MGHRA and YSYEKL. J lost 4 bases, V lost 3 bases, and 9 bases had no gene match. CDR3 length: 15 amino acids. The CDR3 protein is CASSHSIGRGYEQYF. Written as DNA, the CDR3 is TGCGCCAGCAGCCATTCAATCGGCAGGGGGTACGAGCAGTACTTC.

This chain links TRBV5-6 with TRBJ2-1; 11 bases map to TRBD1. Germline assignment: CDR1 SGHDT and CDR2 YYEEEE. This CDR3 comprises 16 residues. V was clipped by 3 bases and J by 8 bases; unmatched bases: 10. This CDR3 reads CASSSVRDRGSYEQFF. As DNA, the CDR3 is TGTGCCAGCAGCTCGGTTCGGGACAGGGGGAGCTATGAGCAGTTCTTC.

V and J are TRBV28 and TRBJ2-5; the match to TRBD2 covers 11 bases. Germline assignment: CDR1 MDHEN and CDR2 SYDVKM. V lost 4 bases, J lost 3 bases, and 7 bases stayed unmatched. The CDR3 runs 16 residues. The CDR3 loop reads CASSYRLAGKKETQYF. The DNA of the CDR3 is TGTGCCAGCAGTTACCGACTAGCGGGGAAGAAAGAGACCCAGTACTTC. The whole variable domain, filled in from reference TRBV28 and TRBJ2-5, reads DVKVTQSSRYLVKRTGEKVFLECVQDMDHENMFWYRQDPGLGLRLIYFSYDVKMKEKGDIPEGYSVSREKKERFSLILESASTNQTSMYLCASSYRLAGKKETQYFGPGTRLLVL.

The chain uses TRBV29-1 and TRBJ1-2; 9 nucleotides align to TRBD1. J lost 2 bases, V lost 7 bases, and 14 bases had no gene match. CDR3 length: 16 amino acids. Germline V CDR1 and CDR2: SQVTM, ANQGSEA. CDR3 amino acids: CSALLVGQGGNYGYTF. The CDR3 bases are TGCAGCGCCCTTCTTGTGGGACAGGGTGGGAACTATGGCTACACCTTC. The entire variable domain, with the rest obtained from reference TRBV29-1 and TRBJ1-2, is as follows: SAVISQKPSRDICQRGTSLTIQCQVDSQVTMMFWYRQQPGQSLTLIATANQGSEATYESGFVIDKFPISRPNLTFSTLTVSNMSPEDSSIYLCSALLVGQGGNYGYTFGSGTRLTVV.

This clone was seen more than once but under ten times. The chain couples TRBV7-9 to TRBJ1-2; TRBD1 agrees at 10 bases. Germline CDR1 SEHNR, CDR2 FQNEAQ (reference sequence). CDR3 size: 15 residues. Losses at the gene ends were 3 bases for V and 7 bases for J; bases not matched to a gene: 8. As DNA, the CDR3 is TGTGCCAGCAGCTTCTGGACAGGGGGTAATGGTGGCTACACCTTC. Translation gives CASSFWTGGNGGYTF.